Below are 8 T cell receptor beta chains sequenced from a single sample in a study of robustness of blood B and T cell sequencing. A 5' template-switch oligo added a universal priming site during cDNA synthesis. Each cDNA molecule was tagged by a 12-nucleotide random UMI. TCRdb re-derived calls from the PCR reads in MiXCR, one entry per CDR3 protein. This table has some 1,600 distinct CDR3 sequences, around 58% appearing once. mRNA, not genomic DNA, served as the source for TCR beta repertoires. Sequencing used peripheral blood. The source of these receptors is a human donor in good health.

This clonotype showed up just once. The chain combines TRBV7-8 with TRBJ1-5, with a possible D match to TRBD1 (6 bases). Between the trimmed V and J ends, which lost 4 bases and 6 bases, there was a span of 22 bases. Germline CDR1 is SGHVS and CDR2 is FQNEAQ. The CDR3 has 17 amino acids. The CDR3 loop is CASSSRVTGRKAQPQHF. The DNA of the CDR3 is TGTGCCAGCAGCTCACGAGTTACAGGGAGGAAGGCTCAGCCCCAGCATTTT. The entire variable domain, with the rest obtained from reference TRBV7-8 and TRBJ1-5, is as follows: GAGVSQSPRYKVAKRGQDVALRCDPISGHVSLFWYQQALGQGPEFLTYFQNEAQLDKSGLPSDRFFAERPEGSVSTLKIQRTQQEDSAVYLCASSSRVTGRKAQPQHFGDGTRLSIL.

The V call is TRBV5-4, the J call TRBJ2-3, with 8 bases lining up with TRBD1. CDR3 length equals 17 residues. Germline trimming cut 0 bases from V and 3 bases from J; bases unmatched to any gene: 9. Germline values: CDR1 SGHNT, CDR2 YYREEE (reference sequence). In DNA form, the CDR3 reads TGTGCCAGCAGCTTGGGGTTTTCGCAGGGGGCAACAGATACGCAGTATTTT. This codes for CASSLGFSQGATDTQYF.

The V and J genes are TRBV6-1 and TRBJ2-7, with 7 bases aligning to TRBD1. Germline V lookup: CDR1 MNHNS, CDR2 SASEGT. V was clipped by 6 bases and J by 2 bases; unmatched bases: 10. This CDR3 is built from 15 residues. CDR3 residues: CASRLGWQGAYEQYF. The DNA of the CDR3 is TGTGCCAGCAGACTCGGGTGGCAGGGGGCCTACGAGCAGTACTTC.

J is TRBJ2-1 and V is TRBV4-2; the D is unclear. The V gene's germline CDR1 is LGHNA and CDR2 YNFKEQ. Trimming pared 4 bases from V and 9 bases from J, leaving 13 bases between. The CDR3 spans 13 residues. The CDR3 nucleotides are TGTGCCAGCAGCCCCACCCTGGCGGCTGAGCAGTTCTTC. Protein product: CASSPTLAAEQFF.

The V gene is TRBV4-1, the J gene TRBJ1-6; D is possibly TRBD1 (5 bases). CDR1 and CDR2 from the germline V gene are MGHRA and YSYEKL. The CDR3 spans 16 residues. Deletions cut 0 bases from V and 2 bases from J, with 8 bases between. The CDR3 DNA is TGCGCCAGCAGCCAAGAACCCAGGGCCTATAATTCACCCCTCCACTTT. Translating it yields CASSQEPRAYNSPLHF.

This clonotype was observed a single time. J is TRBJ2-7 and V is TRBV15, with a weak D call TRBD1 (6 bases). Looked up from germline, CDR1 is LNHNV and CDR2 is YYDKDF (reference sequence). The CDR3 is 16 amino acids. Deletions cut 4 bases from V and 0 bases from J, with 16 bases between. This chain's CDR3 is CATSNIRDKRSYEQYF. For the CDR3, the DNA is TGTGCCACCAGCAACATCCGGGACAAACGCTCCTACGAGCAGTACTTC.

CDR3 in DNA: TGTGCCAGCAGCTTACAGGGGGCGCAAAAAGAGACCCAGTACTTC. Amino acids: CASSLQGAQKETQYF. This rearrangement joins TRBV11-2 to TRBJ2-5; 8 nucleotides align to TRBD1. The length of the CDR3 is 15 residues. J gave up 3 bases and V 2 bases, and 5 bases lay outside the gene matches. The germline CDR1 and CDR2 sequences are SGHAT and FQNNGV.

This rearrangement joins TRBV5-1 to TRBJ2-3; perhaps TRBD2 as D (6 bases). V dropped 0 bases and J dropped 2 bases, with 10 bases sitting between them. CDR1 is SGHRS and CDR2 is YFSETQ in the germline V gene. This CDR3 is built from 15 residues. Here the CDR3 reads CASSLAEGLTDTQYF. In DNA, the CDR3 is TGCGCCAGCAGCTTGGCGGAGGGCCTCACAGATACGCAGTATTTT.